What follows are 21 T cell receptor beta chains derived from one specimen sequenced in a study of PD-L1 blockade in urothelial cancer. Stated time point: pretreatment peripheral blood. Using immunoSEQ multiplex PCR, the repertoire was profiled, and TCRdb retains in-frame clones only, with some absent. The table shows tens of thousands of clones, with around 82% occurring only once. The sample in question was PBMCs, obtained around atezolizumab (anti-PD-L1) treatment. These TCRs come from a man aged 60 to 75 with urothelial cancer.

This CDR3 reads CASSLRTASQETQYF. The CDR3 DNA sequence: TGTGCCAGCAGCCTACGGACAGCATCCCAAGAGACCCAGTACTTC. This chain uses TRBV5-4 with TRBJ2-5; a weak D match, TRBD1 (6 bases). The V end lost 4 bases, the J end lost 1 base, and 14 bases lay between the germline ends. CDR3 size: 15 residues. CDR1 SGHNT and CDR2 YYREEE come from the germline V gene (reference sequence).

V is TRBV7-2 and J is TRBJ1-4; D ambiguous. Trimming pared 4 bases from V and 4 bases from J, leaving 13 bases between. The CDR3 extends over 15 amino acids. Germline lookup yields CDR1 SGHTA and CDR2 FQGNSA. CDR3 sequence: CASSSGWSRNEKLFF. The CDR3 DNA sequence: TGTGCCAGCAGCTCCGGTTGGAGCCGTAATGAAAAACTGTTTTTT.

This chain uses TRBV7-9 with TRBJ2-2; possibly TRBD1 for D (5 bases). CDR1 SEHNR and CDR2 FQNEAQ come from the germline V gene (reference sequence). V was shortened by 5 bases and J by 4 bases, with 17 bases between the two germline ends. The CDR3 runs 16 residues. The CDR3 coding sequence is TGTGCCAGCAGCCCCCATGGCAGGGAACCCACCGGGGAGCTGTTTTTT. Translating gives CASSPHGREPTGELFF.

V usage is TRBV6-5 and J usage is TRBJ1-6; TRBD1 is a possible D gene (6 bases). Germline CDR1 and CDR2: MNHEY and SVGAGI. V lost 6 bases to trimming and J lost 8 bases, with 11 bases between them. CDR3 length: 13 amino acids. The chain's CDR3 is CASRQGVYSPLHF. CDR3 nucleotides: TGTGCCAGCAGACAGGGTGTGTATTCACCCCTCCACTTT.

The chain combines TRBV19 with TRBJ1-5; no firm D call. Germline assignment: CDR1 LNHDA and CDR2 SQIVND (reference sequence). The ends were cut back, 7 bases at V and 6 bases at J, with 13 bases in the middle. The CDR3 extends over 13 amino acids. Here the CDR3 reads CASTPTIGQPQHF. The CDR3 DNA sequence: TGTGCCAGTACCCCGACTATCGGTCAGCCCCAGCATTTT.

The chain employs TRBV27 and TRBJ2-6; unclear D gene. Germline CDR1 reads MNHEY; CDR2 reads SMNVEV (reference sequence). This CDR3 is built from 14 residues. Trimming left V 3 bases short and J 0 bases short, with 3 bases between. The CDR3 loop reads CASSLASGANVLTF. CDR3 in DNA: TGTGCCAGCAGTTTGGCCTCTGGGGCCAACGTCCTGACTTTC.

The chain uses TRBV28 and TRBJ1-5; 8 bases agree with TRBD1. The length of the CDR3 is 14 residues. Per germline, CDR1 MDHEN and CDR2 SYDVKM. The V segment lost 3 bases and the J segment 6 bases; nucleotides outside the gene matches: 4. CDR3 region: CASSFDRGSQPQHF. The CDR3 nucleotides are TGTGCCAGCAGTTTTGACAGGGGAAGTCAGCCCCAGCATTTT.

A single count supports this clone. The chain is built from TRBV7-2 and TRBJ1-5; D unresolved. Germline assignment: CDR1 SGHTA and CDR2 FQGNSA. The CDR3 is made up of 14 amino acids. Trimming left V 5 bases short and J 0 bases short, with 8 bases between. The CDR3: CASSAWASNQPQHF. The CDR3 nucleotides read TGTGCCAGCAGCGCCTGGGCTAGCAATCAGCCCCAGCATTTT.

This chain connects TRBV2 to TRBJ1-1; a weak D match, TRBD1 (6 bases). V shed 6 bases and J shed 0 bases, with 26 bases lying between them. Germline assignment: CDR1 SNHLY and CDR2 FYNNEI. The CDR3 runs to 19 residues. CDR3 loop: CASSRGQGIPPFMNTEAFF. Written as DNA, the CDR3 is TGTGCCAGCAGCAGGGGTCAAGGGATTCCTCCGTTCATGAACACTGAAGCTTTCTTT.

A note on this clone: The sample carries other DNA sequences with the same CDR3. V and J are TRBV6-1 and TRBJ2-7; D possibly corresponds to TRBD2 (6 bases). The CDR3 is 13 residues long. Germline V gene sequence: CDR1 MNHNS, CDR2 SASEGT. V was pared by 9 bases and J by 2 bases, with 14 bases between. The CDR3 here is CASNGGPTYEQYF. In DNA, the CDR3 is TGTGCCAGTAACGGGGGTCCAACCTACGAGCAGTACTTC.

The V call is TRBV5-1, the J call TRBJ1-2, with D hard to call. The CDR3 is 12 amino acids. Germline V gene lookup returns CDR1 SGHRS and CDR2 YFSETQ. V was trimmed by 5 bases and J by 1 base, leaving 6 bases between them. As DNA, the CDR3 is TGCGCCAGCAGGGAGGGTAACTATGGCTACACCTTC. Its translation is CASREGNYGYTF.

The chain has TRBV11-2 and TRBJ2-5; 7 bases align to TRBD1. This CDR3 has 14 amino acids. Germline assignment: CDR1 SGHAT and CDR2 FQNNGV. With 5 bases clipped from V and 5 bases from J, the junction kept 8 bases outside the gene matches. The CDR3: CASSVTGMEETQYF. CDR3 bases: TGTGCCAGCAGCGTGACAGGGATGGAGGAGACCCAGTACTTC. The variable domain in full, with the rest retrieved from reference TRBV11-2 and TRBJ2-5, is EAGVAQSPRYKIIEKRQSVAFWCNPISGHATLYWYQQILGQGPKLLIQFQNNGVVDDSQLPKDRFSAERLKGVDSTLKIQPAKLEDSAVYLCASSVTGMEETQYFGPGTRLLVL.

The rearrangement links TRBV5-1 to TRBJ1-4; 9 bases fit TRBD1. Trimming took 2 bases from V and 7 from J; bases not matched to a gene: 9. The germline CDR1 and CDR2 sequences are SGHRS and YFSETQ. The CDR3 totals 16 residues. CDR3: CASSLEGQGRSEKLFF. The CDR3 nucleotides read TGCGCCAGCAGCTTAGAAGGACAGGGGAGAAGTGAAAAACTGTTTTTT.

Judged by abundance, this clone is medium-sized. The V and J genes are TRBV5-1 and TRBJ1-1, with 11 positions matching TRBD1. Unmatched junction bases numbered 8, after V lost 3 bases and J lost 4 bases. The CDR3 extends over 16 amino acids. CDR1 and CDR2 (germline): SGHRS, YFSETQ. The CDR3 region has the DNA TGCGCCAGCAGCTATGGGACAGGGGGTGGGACCACTGAAGCTTTCTTT. Its translation is CASSYGTGGGTTEAFF.

This chain connects TRBV28 to TRBJ2-3; maybe TRBD2 (6 bases). CDR1 is MDHEN, CDR2 SYDVKM, per germline. This CDR3 contains 16 residues. The V end was cut by 6 bases, the J end by 3 bases, with 19 bases between. The CDR3 protein is CASSTNPSVPTDTQYF. Written as DNA, the CDR3 is TGTGCCAGCAGCACTAACCCTAGCGTACCGACAGATACGCAGTATTTT.

The rearrangement uses TRBV28 and TRBJ1-1, with D possibly matching TRBD1 (5 bases). The CDR3 contains 12 residues. V gave up 5 bases and J gave up 11 bases, with 15 bases separating them. Germline CDR1 MDHEN, CDR2 SYDVKM. The CDR3 region has the DNA TGTGCCAGCAGTCTCGGGACTCCTGGGGCTTTCTTT. Translated: CASSLGTPGAFF.

The rearrangement joins TRBV7-9 to TRBJ2-7; 12 bases are shared with TRBD2. This CDR3 spans 15 amino acids. The J segment lost 6 bases and the V segment lost 3 bases, leaving 6 bases of the junction unmatched. CDR1 is SEHNR and CDR2 is FQNEAQ in the germline V gene (reference sequence). The CDR3 loop is CASSFAGLAGAEQYF. The CDR3 DNA sequence: TGTGCCAGCAGCTTTGCGGGACTAGCGGGTGCCGAGCAGTACTTC.

The rearrangement uses TRBV6-5 and TRBJ1-3; TRBD1 might be the D (6 bases). The germline CDR1 and CDR2 sequences are MNHEY and SVGAGI. This CDR3 is built from 14 residues. V lost 6 bases, J lost 2 bases, and 11 bases lay in between. As DNA, the CDR3 is TGTGCCAGCAGGTCAGGGGAAACTGGAAACACCATATATTTT. Protein: CASRSGETGNTIYF.

This rearrangement joins TRBV5-1 to TRBJ2-3; 8 bases match TRBD1. The V and J ends lost 4 bases and 2 bases, in that order; junction bases with no gene match: 3. CDR1 and CDR2 from the germline V gene are SGHRS and YFSETQ. The CDR3 covers 14 residues. The CDR3 protein is CASSGGQDTDTQYF. CDR3 bases: TGCGCCAGCAGCGGGGGACAGGACACAGATACGCAGTATTTT.

This rearrangement joins TRBV5-5 to TRBJ1-3; D is ambiguous. CDR1 SGHKS and CDR2 YYEKEE come from the germline V gene (reference sequence). The germline V and J ends were trimmed by 1 base and 0 bases, with 14 bases remaining between them. This CDR3 region has 17 residues. CDR3 residues: CASSLLDTQISGNTIYF. Here the CDR3 DNA reads TGTGCCAGCAGCTTGCTTGACACACAGATCTCTGGAAACACCATATATTTT.

The chain is built from TRBV10-3 and TRBJ1-1; TRBD1 might be the D (5 bases). Germline CDR1 is ENHRY and CDR2 is SYGVKD. This CDR3 has 14 residues. V lost 2 bases, J lost 4 bases, and 11 bases lay in between. This CDR3 is CAISEVAGFTEAFF. CDR3 in DNA: TGTGCCATCAGTGAGGTGGCAGGGTTCACTGAAGCTTTCTTT.